Included here is one T cell receptor beta chain sequence, with context. Its target is not known. Sample treatment: roughly ten-day PBMC culture with coronavirus spike peptide pools or control peptides (ViraFEST assay). Fresh IL-2 medium was used to replace half of the medium on days 3 and 7. The data originate from a study of vaccination and CD4 T cells after COVID-19. Researchers used the Oncomine TCR Beta short-read assay to sequence DNA from cultured CD4+ T cells. TCRdb reprocessed the PCR reads with MiXCR, giving one entry per CDR3 protein. In the table there are around 19,000 distinct CDR3 sequences, approximately 49% of which are singletons. Looked up from germline, CDR1 is SGHNT and CDR2 is YENEEA. This CDR3 has 12 amino acids. The ends were cut back, 8 bases at V and 0 bases at J, with 5 bases in the middle.

This clonotype originated in a human donor who had recovered from COVID-19. Sequenced: CD4+ T cells from blood, cultured in vitro. The V and J genes are TRBV11-3 and TRBJ1-3; D gene uncertain. CDR3 coding DNA: TGTGCCAGCCGGGACTCTGGAAACACCATATATTTT. Its translation: CASRDSGNTIYF.